The present T cell receptor (beta chain) was sequenced within a study of cytomegalovirus exposure and HLA in healthy donors. J was trimmed by 6 bases and V by 5 bases; bases with no gene match: 8. This CDR3 has 15 amino acids. Germline V gives CDR1 SEHNR, CDR2 FQNEAQ (reference sequence). The study ran its PCR with 60 Vbeta and 13 Jbeta primers. Libraries were prepared by immunoSEQ multiplex PCR; TCRdb keeps only in-frame clonotypes and omits some of them. The sample holds around 190,000 clones; around 80% are singletons and the top ten take approximately 0.51%. The clonotype was recovered from a woman between 50 and 59 years old in good health and CMV-seronegative. The chain links TRBV7-9 to TRBJ1-2; 11 nucleotides agree with TRBD1. The sequencing sample was made of PBMCs. For the CDR3, the DNA is TGTGCCAGCAGCCTGGGGACAGGGGGTGGCAATGGCTACACCTTC. Its translation is CASSLGTGGGNGYTF.